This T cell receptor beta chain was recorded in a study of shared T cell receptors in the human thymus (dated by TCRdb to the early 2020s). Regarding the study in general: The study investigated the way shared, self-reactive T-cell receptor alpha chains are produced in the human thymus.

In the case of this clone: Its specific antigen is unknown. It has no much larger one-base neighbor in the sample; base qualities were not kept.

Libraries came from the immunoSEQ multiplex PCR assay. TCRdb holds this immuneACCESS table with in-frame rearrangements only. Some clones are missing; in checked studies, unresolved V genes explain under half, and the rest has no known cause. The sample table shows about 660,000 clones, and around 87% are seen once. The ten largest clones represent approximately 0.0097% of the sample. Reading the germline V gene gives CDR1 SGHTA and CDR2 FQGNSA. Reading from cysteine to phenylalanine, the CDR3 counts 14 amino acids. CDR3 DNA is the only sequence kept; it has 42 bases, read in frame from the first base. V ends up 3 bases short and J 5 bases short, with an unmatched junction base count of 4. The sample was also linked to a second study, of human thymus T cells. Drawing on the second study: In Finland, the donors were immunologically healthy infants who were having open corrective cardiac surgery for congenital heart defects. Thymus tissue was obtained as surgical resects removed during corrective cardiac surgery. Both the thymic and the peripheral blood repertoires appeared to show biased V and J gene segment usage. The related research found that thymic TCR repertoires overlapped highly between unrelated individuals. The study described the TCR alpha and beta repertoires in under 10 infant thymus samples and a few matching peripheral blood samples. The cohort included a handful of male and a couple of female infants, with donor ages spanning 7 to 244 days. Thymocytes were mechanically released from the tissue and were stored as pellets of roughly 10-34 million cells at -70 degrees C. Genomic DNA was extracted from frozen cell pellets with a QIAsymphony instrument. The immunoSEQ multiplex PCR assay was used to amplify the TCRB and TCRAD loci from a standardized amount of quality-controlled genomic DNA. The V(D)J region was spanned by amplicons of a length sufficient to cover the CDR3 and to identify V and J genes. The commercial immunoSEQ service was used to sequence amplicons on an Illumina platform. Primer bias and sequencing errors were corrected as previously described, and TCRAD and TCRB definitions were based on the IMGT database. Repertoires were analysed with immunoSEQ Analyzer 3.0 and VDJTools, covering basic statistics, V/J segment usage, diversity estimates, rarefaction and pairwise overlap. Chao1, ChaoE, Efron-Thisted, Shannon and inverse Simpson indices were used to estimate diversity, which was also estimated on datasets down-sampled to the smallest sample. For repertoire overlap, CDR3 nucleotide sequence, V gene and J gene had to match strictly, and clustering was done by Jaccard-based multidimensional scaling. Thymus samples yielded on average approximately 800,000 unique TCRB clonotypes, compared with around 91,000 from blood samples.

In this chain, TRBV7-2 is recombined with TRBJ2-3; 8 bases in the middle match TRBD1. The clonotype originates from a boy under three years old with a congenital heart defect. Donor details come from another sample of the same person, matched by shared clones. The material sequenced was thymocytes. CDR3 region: CASSLGRGQDTQYF. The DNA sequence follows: TGTGCCAGCAGCTTGGGCAGGGGGCAAGATACGCAGTATTTT.